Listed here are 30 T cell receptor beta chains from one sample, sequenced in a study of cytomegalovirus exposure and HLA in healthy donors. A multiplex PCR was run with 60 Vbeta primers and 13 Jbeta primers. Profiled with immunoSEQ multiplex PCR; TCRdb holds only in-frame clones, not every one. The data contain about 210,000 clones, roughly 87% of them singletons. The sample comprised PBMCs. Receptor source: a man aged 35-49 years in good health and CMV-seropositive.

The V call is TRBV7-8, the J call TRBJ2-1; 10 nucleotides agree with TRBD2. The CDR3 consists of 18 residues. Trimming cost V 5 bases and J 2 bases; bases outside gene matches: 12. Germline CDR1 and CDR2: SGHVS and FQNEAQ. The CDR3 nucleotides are TGTGCCAGCAGCGTATCGGTTAAACTAGCGGGGCCCTACAATGAGCAGTTCTTC. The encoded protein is CASSVSVKLAGPYNEQFF.

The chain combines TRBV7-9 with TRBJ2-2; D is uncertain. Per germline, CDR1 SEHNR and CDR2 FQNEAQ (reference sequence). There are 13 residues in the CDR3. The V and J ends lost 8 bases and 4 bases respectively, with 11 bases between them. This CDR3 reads CASAWAATGELFF. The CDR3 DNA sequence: TGTGCCAGCGCGTGGGCAGCCACCGGGGAGCTGTTTTTT.

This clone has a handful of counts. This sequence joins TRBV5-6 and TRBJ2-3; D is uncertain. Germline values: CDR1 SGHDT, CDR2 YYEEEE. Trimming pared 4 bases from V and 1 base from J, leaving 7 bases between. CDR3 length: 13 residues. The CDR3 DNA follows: TGTGCCAGCAGCCCGGGTGGCACAGATACGCAGTATTTT. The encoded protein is CASSPGGTDTQYF.

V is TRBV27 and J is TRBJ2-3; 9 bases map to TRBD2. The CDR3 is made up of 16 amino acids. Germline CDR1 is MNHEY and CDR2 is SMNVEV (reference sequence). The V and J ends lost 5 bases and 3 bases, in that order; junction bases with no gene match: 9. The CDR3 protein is CASSPNSGSSTDTQYF. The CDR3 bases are TGTGCCAGCAGTCCTAATAGCGGGAGTAGTACAGATACGCAGTATTTT.

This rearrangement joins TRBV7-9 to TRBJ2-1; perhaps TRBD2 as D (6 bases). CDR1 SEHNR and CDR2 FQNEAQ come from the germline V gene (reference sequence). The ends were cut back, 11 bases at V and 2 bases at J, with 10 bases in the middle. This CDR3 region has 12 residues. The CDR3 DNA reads TGTGCCGGAGGAGGGCCCTACAATGAGCAGTTCTTC. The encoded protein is CAGGGPYNEQFF.

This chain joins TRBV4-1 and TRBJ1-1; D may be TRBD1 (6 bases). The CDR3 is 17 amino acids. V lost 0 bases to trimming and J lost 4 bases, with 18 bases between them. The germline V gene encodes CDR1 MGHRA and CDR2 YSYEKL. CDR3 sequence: CASSQEGYAGVGTEAFF. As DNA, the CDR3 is TGCGCCAGCAGCCAAGAGGGTTATGCAGGGGTGGGCACTGAAGCTTTCTTT.

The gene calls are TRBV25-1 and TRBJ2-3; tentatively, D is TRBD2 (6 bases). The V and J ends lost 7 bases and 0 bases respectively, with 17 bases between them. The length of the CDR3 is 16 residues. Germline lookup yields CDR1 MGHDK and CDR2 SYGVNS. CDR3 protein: CASTPGLLTSTDTQYF. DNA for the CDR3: TGTGCCAGCACCCCGGGACTCTTGACTAGCACAGATACGCAGTATTTT.

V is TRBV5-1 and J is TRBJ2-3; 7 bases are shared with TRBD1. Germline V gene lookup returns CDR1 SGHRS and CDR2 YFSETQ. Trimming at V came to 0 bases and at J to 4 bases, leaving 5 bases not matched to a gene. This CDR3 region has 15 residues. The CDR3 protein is CASSLGQGSSDTQYF. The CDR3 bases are TGCGCCAGCAGCTTGGGACAGGGATCATCAGATACGCAGTATTTT.

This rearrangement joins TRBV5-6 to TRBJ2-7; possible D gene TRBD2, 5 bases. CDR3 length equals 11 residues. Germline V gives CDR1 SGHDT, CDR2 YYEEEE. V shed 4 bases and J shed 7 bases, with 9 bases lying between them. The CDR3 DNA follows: TGTGCCAGCAGCATTCCGGGGGAGCAGTACTTC. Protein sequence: CASSIPGEQYF.

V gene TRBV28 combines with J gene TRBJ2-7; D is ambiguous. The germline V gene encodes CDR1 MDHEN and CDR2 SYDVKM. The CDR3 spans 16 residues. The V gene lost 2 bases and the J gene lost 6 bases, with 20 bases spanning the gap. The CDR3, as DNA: TGTGCCAGCAGTTTAGTAAGTGTGGGCAGGCCGTTCGAGCAGTACTTC. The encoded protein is CASSLVSVGRPFEQYF. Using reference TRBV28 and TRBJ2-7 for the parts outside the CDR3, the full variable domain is DVKVTQSSRYLVKRTGEKVFLECVQDMDHENMFWYRQDPGLGLRLIYFSYDVKMKEKGDIPEGYSVSREKKERFSLILESASTNQTSMYLCASSLVSVGRPFEQYFGPGTRLTVT.

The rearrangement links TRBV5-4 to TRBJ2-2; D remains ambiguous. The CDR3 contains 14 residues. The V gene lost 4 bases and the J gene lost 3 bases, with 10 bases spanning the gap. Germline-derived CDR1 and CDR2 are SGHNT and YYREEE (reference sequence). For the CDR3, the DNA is TGTGCCAGCAGCCCCCGAACTGACACCGGGGAGCTGTTTTTT. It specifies CASSPRTDTGELFF. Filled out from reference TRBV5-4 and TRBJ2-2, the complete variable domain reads ETGVTQSPTHLIKTRGQQVTLRCSSQSGHNTVSWYQQALGQGPQFIFQYYREEENGRGNFPPRFSGLQFPNYSSELNVNALELDDSALYLCASSPRTDTGELFFGEGSRLTVL.

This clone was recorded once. The CDR3 bases are TGCGCCAGCAGCCTGGGAGAGGGCACAGATACGCAGTATTTT. Translated, it gives CASSLGEGTDTQYF. The chain employs TRBV5-1 and TRBJ2-3, with a possible D match to TRBD2 (5 bases). CDR1 and CDR2 from the germline V gene are SGHRS and YFSETQ. The CDR3 totals 14 residues. V lost 4 bases and J 1 base, leaving 10 bases between the germline ends.

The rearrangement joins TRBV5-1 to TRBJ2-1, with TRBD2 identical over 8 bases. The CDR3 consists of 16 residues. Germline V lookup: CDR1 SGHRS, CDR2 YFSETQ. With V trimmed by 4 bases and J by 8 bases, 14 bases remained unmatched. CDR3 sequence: CASSRQSGSSPYEQFF. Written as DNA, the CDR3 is TGCGCCAGCAGCCGGCAGAGCGGGAGTAGTCCGTATGAGCAGTTCTTC.

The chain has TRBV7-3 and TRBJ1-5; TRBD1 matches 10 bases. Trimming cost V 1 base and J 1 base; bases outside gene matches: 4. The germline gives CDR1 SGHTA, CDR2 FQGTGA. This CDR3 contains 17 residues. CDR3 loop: CASSLRQGARSNQPQHF. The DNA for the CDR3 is TGTGCCAGCAGCTTAAGACAGGGGGCACGAAGCAATCAGCCCCAGCATTTT.

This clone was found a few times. CDR3 sequence (DNA): TGTGCCAGCAGCTTAGCCCGGGACCAAGAGACCCAGTACTTC. It specifies CASSLARDQETQYF. J is TRBJ2-5 and V is TRBV7-9; D is unclear. This CDR3 contains 14 residues. Germline loops: CDR1 SEHNR, CDR2 FQNEAQ (reference sequence). Trimming took off 0 bases at V and 0 bases at J, with 5 bases between the two ends.

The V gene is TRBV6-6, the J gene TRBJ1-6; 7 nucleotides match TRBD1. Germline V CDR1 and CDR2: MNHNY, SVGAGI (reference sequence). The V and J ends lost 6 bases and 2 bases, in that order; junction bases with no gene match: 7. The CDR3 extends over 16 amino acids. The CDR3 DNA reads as TGTGCCAGCAGCTCTACAGGGGCAACCTATAATTCACCCCTCCACTTT. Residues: CASSSTGATYNSPLHF.

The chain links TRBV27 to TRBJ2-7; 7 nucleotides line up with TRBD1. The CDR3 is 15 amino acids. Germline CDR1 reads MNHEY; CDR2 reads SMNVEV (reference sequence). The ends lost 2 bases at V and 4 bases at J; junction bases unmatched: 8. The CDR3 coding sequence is TGTGCCAGCAGTTTAAGGGGGACAGCACCGTACGAGCAGTACTTC. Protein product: CASSLRGTAPYEQYF.

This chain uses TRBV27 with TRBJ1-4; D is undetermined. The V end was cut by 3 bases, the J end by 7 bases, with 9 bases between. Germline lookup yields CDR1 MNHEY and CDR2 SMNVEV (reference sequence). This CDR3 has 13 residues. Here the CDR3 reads CASSFQAAEKLFF. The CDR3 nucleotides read TGTGCCAGCAGTTTCCAGGCCGCTGAAAAACTGTTTTTT.

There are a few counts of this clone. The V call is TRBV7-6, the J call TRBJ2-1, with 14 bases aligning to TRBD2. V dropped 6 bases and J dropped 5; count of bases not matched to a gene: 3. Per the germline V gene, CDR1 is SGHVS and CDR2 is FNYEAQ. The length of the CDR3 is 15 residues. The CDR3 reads CASRTGLAGDNEQFF. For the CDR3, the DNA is TGTGCCAGCAGGACGGGACTAGCGGGAGACAATGAGCAGTTCTTC.

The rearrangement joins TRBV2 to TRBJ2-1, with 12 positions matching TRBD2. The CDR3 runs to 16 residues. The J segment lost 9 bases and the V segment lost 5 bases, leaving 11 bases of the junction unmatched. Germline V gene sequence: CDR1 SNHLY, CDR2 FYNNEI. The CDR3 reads CASSPRELAGGAEQFF. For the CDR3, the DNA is TGTGCCAGCAGTCCGAGGGAGCTAGCGGGAGGGGCTGAGCAGTTCTTC.

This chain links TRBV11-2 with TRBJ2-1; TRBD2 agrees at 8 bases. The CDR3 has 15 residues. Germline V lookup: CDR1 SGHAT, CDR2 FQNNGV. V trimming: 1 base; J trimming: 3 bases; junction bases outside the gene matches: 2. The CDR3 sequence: CASSLAGGFYNEQFF. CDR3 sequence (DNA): TGTGCCAGCAGCTTAGCGGGAGGGTTCTACAATGAGCAGTTCTTC.

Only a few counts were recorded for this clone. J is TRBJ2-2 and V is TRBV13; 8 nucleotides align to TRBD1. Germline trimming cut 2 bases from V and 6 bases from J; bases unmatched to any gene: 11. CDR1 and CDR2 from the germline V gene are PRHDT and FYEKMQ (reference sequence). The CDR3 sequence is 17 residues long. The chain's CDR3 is CASSLFRTGTNPGELFF. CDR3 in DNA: TGTGCCAGCAGCTTATTTCGGACAGGGACAAATCCCGGGGAGCTGTTTTTT. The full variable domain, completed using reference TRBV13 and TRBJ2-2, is AAGVIQSPRHLIKEKRETATLKCYPIPRHDTVYWYQQGPGQDPQFLISFYEKMQSDKGSIPDRFSAQQFSDYHSELNMSSLELGDSALYFCASSLFRTGTNPGELFFGEGSRLTVL.

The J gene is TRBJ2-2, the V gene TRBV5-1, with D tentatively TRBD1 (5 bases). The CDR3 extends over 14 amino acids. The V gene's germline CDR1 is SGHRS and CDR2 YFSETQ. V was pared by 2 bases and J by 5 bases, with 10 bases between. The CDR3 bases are TGCGCCAGCAGCTTCAAGGGGTGGACCGGGGAGCTGTTTTTT. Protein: CASSFKGWTGELFF.

CDR3: CASSTQGRGNIQYF. The CDR3 nucleotides read TGTGCCAGTAGTACCCAGGGCCGGGGGAACATTCAGTACTTC. The rearrangement links TRBV19 to TRBJ2-4, with D possibly matching TRBD2 (6 bases). The CDR3 is 14 amino acids. Trimming shortened V by 4 bases and J by 7 bases, and 14 bases separated the two germline ends. Germline V gives CDR1 LNHDA, CDR2 SQIVND (reference sequence).

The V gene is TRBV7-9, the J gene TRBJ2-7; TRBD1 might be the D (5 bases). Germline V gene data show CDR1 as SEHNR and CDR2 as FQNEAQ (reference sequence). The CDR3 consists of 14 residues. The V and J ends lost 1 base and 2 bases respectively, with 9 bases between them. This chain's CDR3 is CASSLGGRTYEQYV. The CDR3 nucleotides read TGTGCCAGCAGCTTAGGGGGCCGGACCTACGAGCAGTACGTC.

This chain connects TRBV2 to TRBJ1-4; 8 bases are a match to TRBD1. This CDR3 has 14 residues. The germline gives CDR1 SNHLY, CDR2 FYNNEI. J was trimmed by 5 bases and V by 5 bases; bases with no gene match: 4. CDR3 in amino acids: CASSFTGGNEKLFF. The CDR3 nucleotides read TGTGCCAGCAGTTTTACAGGGGGGAATGAAAAACTGTTTTTT.

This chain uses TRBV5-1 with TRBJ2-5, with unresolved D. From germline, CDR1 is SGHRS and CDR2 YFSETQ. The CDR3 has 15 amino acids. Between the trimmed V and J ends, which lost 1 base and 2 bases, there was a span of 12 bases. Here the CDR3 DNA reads TGCGCCAGCAGCTTGTGGATGCAGGAACAAGAGACCCAGTACTTC. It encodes CASSLWMQEQETQYF.

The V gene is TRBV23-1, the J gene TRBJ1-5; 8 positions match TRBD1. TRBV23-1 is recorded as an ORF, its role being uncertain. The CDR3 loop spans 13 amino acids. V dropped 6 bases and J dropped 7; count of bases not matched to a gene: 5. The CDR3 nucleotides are TGCGCCAGCAGGCAGGGGGCCGGACAGCCCCAGCATTTT. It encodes CASRQGAGQPQHF.

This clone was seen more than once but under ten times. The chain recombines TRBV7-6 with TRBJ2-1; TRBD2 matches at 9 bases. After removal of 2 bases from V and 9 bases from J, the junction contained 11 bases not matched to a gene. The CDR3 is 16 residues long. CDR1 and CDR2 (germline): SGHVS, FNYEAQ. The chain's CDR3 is CASSLLSSGVRIEQFF. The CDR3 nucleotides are TGTGCCAGCAGCTTACTCTCTAGCGGGGTTAGGATTGAGCAGTTCTTC.

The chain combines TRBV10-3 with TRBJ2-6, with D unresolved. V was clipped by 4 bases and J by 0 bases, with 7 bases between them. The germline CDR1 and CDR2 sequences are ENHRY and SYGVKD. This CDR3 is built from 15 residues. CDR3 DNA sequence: TGTGCCATCAGTGCCCAACACTCTGGGGCCAACGTCCTGACTTTC. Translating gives CAISAQHSGANVLTF.